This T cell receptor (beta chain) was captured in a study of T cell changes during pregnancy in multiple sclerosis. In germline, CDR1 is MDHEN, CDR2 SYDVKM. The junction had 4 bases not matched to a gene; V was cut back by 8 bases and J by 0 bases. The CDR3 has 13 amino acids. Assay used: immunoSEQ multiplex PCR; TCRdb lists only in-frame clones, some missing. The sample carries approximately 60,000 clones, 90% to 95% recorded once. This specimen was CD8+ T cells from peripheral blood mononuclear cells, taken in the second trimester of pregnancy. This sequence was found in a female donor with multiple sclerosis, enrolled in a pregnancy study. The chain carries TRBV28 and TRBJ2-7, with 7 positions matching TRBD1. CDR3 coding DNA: TGTGCCAGCCAGACAGGGAGCTCCTACGAGCAGTACTTC. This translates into CASQTGSSYEQYF.